Below, 17 T cell receptor beta chains from the same sample are listed, as sequenced in a study of blood T cell repertoires in COVID-19. Method: immunoSEQ multiplex PCR; TCRdb's copy keeps in-frame clones and lacks some. The data hold fewer than 130,000 clones, with approximately 90% observed a single time. The sample taken for sequencing was peripheral blood. These receptors were taken from an elderly woman with acute or convalescent COVID-19.

The chain employs TRBV13 and TRBJ2-7; a weak D match, TRBD1 (5 bases). The CDR3 runs 15 residues. Germline CDR1 is PRHDT and CDR2 is FYEKMQ (reference sequence). Trimming shortened V by 2 bases and J by 0 bases, and 11 bases separated the two germline ends. As DNA, the CDR3 is TGTGCCAGCAGCTTATTGGGGCCCGGCTCCTACGAGCAGTACTTC. It encodes CASSLLGPGSYEQYF.

The chain is built from TRBV6-6 and TRBJ1-1; 7 nucleotides match TRBD1. Looked up from germline, CDR1 is MNHNY and CDR2 is SVGAGI (reference sequence). V lost 6 bases, J lost 3 bases, and 10 bases stayed unmatched. The CDR3 is made up of 15 amino acids. The DNA of the CDR3 is TGTGCCAGCAGGAAAATACCCACAGGGGACACTGAAGCTTTCTTT. Protein: CASRKIPTGDTEAFF.

The chain carries TRBV5-8 and TRBJ2-4, with 10 bases fitting TRBD1. This CDR3 comprises 17 residues. CDR1 and CDR2 (germline): SGHTS, YDEGEE. V trimming: 0 bases; J trimming: 6 bases; junction bases outside the gene matches: 9. The CDR3 nucleotides are TGTGCCAGCAGCTTGGACTTCCTGGGACAGGGGTTAAACATTCAGTACTTC. It yields the protein CASSLDFLGQGLNIQYF.

The chain recombines TRBV2 with TRBJ2-5; 7 positions agree with TRBD2. V gave up 3 bases and J gave up 4 bases; unmatched junction bases: 8. CDR1 is SNHLY, CDR2 FYNNEI, per germline. CDR3 size: 15 residues. The CDR3 DNA follows: TGTGCCAGCAGTGACCCAAGGGAGGGTCGAGAGACCCAGTACTTC. Protein sequence: CASSDPREGRETQYF.

The rearrangement links TRBV4-1 to TRBJ2-2, with D perhaps matching TRBD2 (5 bases). CDR1 is MGHRA, CDR2 YSYEKL, per germline. This CDR3 has 17 amino acids. Trimming pared 3 bases from V and 0 bases from J, leaving 14 bases between. Here the CDR3 reads CASSQAPSGTNTGELFF. The CDR3 coding sequence is TGCGCCAGCAGCCAGGCACCCAGCGGAACGAACACCGGGGAGCTGTTTTTT.

The chain recombines TRBV5-1 with TRBJ2-3; 8 positions match TRBD2. Germline assignment: CDR1 SGHRS and CDR2 YFSETQ. This CDR3 contains 17 residues. The ends lost 0 bases at V and 5 bases at J; junction bases unmatched: 11. CDR3 DNA: TGCGCCAGCAGCTTGGGGCGGACGGGGGGGCGTGAAGATACGCAGTATTTT. Translation: CASSLGRTGGREDTQYF.

J is TRBJ1-6 and V is TRBV27; 10 nucleotides align to TRBD1. From germline, CDR1 is MNHEY and CDR2 SMNVEV (reference sequence). This CDR3 spans 16 amino acids. The J segment lost 10 bases and the V segment lost 5 bases, leaving 11 bases of the junction unmatched. The CDR3 nucleotides read TGTGCCAGCAGTCCCGACAGGGGGCCGTTCGGGTCACCCCTCCACTTT. Translation gives CASSPDRGPFGSPLHF.

The rearrangement uses TRBV27 and TRBJ1-2, with D unclear. Germline V gene lookup returns CDR1 MNHEY and CDR2 SMNVEV (reference sequence). V gave up 5 bases and J gave up 0 bases, with 7 bases separating them. This CDR3 is built from 13 residues. This CDR3 is CASSHGTNYGYTF. The DNA of the CDR3 is TGTGCCAGCAGTCACGGGACTAACTATGGCTACACCTTC.

The CDR3 coding sequence is TGTGCCAGCAGCTTGAGGCCCAGACAGATAAACACCGGGGAGCTGTTTTTT. Protein: CASSLRPRQINTGELFF. The chain couples TRBV5-6 to TRBJ2-2, with a weak D call TRBD1 (5 bases). V lost 1 base to trimming and J lost 2 bases, with 15 bases between them. The CDR3 contains 17 residues. CDR1 is SGHDT, CDR2 YYEEEE, per germline.

This rearrangement joins TRBV6-4 to TRBJ2-2; D is perhaps TRBD1 (6 bases). V gave up 4 bases and J gave up 2 bases, with 8 bases separating them. The CDR3 is 14 amino acids. Germline V gene data show CDR1 as MRHNA and CDR2 as SNTAGT. CDR3 protein: CASSGGHNTGELFF. The CDR3 DNA reads TGTGCCAGCAGTGGGGGACACAACACCGGGGAGCTGTTTTTT.

The chain recombines TRBV10-3 with TRBJ1-3; 7 nucleotides match TRBD1. V lost 8 bases and J lost 3; bases outside the gene matches: 10. CDR1 is ENHRY, CDR2 SYGVKD, per germline. The CDR3 is 15 residues long. In DNA, the CDR3 is TGTGCCATCCGAGCGACAGGGCGTTATGGAAACACCATATATTTT. Its translation: CAIRATGRYGNTIYF.

This chain joins TRBV28 and TRBJ1-2, with TRBD1 as a possible D gene (6 bases). Trimming removed 0 bases from V and 6 bases from J, with 11 bases in between. The germline V gene has CDR1 MDHEN and CDR2 SYDVKM. This CDR3 has 14 residues. The CDR3 DNA follows: TGTGCCAGCAGTTTATGGTCAGGGGACGATGGCTACACCTTC. It yields the protein CASSLWSGDDGYTF.

This chain joins TRBV10-3 and TRBJ1-2; TRBD1 might be the D (6 bases). V was cut by 10 bases and J by 8 bases, with 14 bases left in between. The CDR3 extends over 11 amino acids. Germline V gene sequence: CDR1 ENHRY, CDR2 SYGVKD. CDR3 sequence: CATGVGGGYTF. The CDR3 bases are TGTGCCACCGGTGTAGGGGGAGGCTACACCTTC.

The rearrangement links TRBV19 to TRBJ2-3; a possible D gene is TRBD2 (7 bases). The germline gives CDR1 LNHDA, CDR2 SQIVND (reference sequence). V was cut by 11 bases and J by 0 bases, with 15 bases left in between. This CDR3 comprises 14 residues. The DNA of the CDR3 is TGTGCCGGGGGGGGCCGAAAAAGCACAGATACGCAGTATTTT. Amino acid sequence: CAGGGRKSTDTQYF.

V gene TRBV4-1 combines with J gene TRBJ2-7, with 8 bases fitting TRBD2. V was pared by 3 bases and J by 4 bases, with 8 bases of the junction left unmatched. This CDR3 has 15 amino acids. CDR1 MGHRA and CDR2 YSYEKL come from the germline V gene. The DNA for the CDR3 is TGCGCCAGCAGCCACCGGGGGGGGAATCAGTACGAGCAGTACTTC. Amino acids: CASSHRGGNQYEQYF.

This chain connects TRBV14 to TRBJ1-2; TRBD1 matches 7 bases. Germline-derived CDR1 and CDR2 are SGHDN and FVKESK. V lost 4 bases and J lost 0; bases outside the gene matches: 5. The CDR3 is 15 residues long. CDR3 nucleotide sequence: TGTGCCAGCAGCCCCCGACAGGGAGCTAACTATGGCTACACCTTC. Protein product: CASSPRQGANYGYTF.

This clone appeared a single time. At one end, the junction sequence differs from germline, possibly due to a read error. V gene TRBV6-1 combines with J gene TRBJ1-2; D not resolved. CDR3 length: 14 amino acids. The germline CDR1 and CDR2 sequences are MNHNS and SASEGT. The CDR3 protein is CASREATSGYGYTF. CDR3 in DNA: TGTGCCAGCAGAGAAGCCACATCGGGGTATGGCTACACCTTC.